This T cell receptor beta chain emerged from a study of shared clonotypes between healthy human individuals. As for the study in general: There were three CD4 naive, three CD4 memory, two CD8 naive and one CD8 memory plates per donor.

Data came from immunoSEQ multiplex PCR; TCRdb stores just in-frame clones and leaves some out. The profile shows some 1 million clones, about 76% of them singletons. Trimming at V came to 7 bases and at J to 11 bases, leaving 5 bases not matched to a gene. The germline CDR1 and CDR2 sequences are SQVTM and ANQGSEA. The CDR3 is 10 amino acids. Free of recent acute infections or vaccinations, the donors were healthy HIV-negative adults. Every donor was a Caucasian adult from Nashville, Tennessee. Sequencing used memory CD4+ T cells sorted from blood. As to subset: CD45RA-negative fraction. The rearrangement uses TRBV29-1 and TRBJ2-1; 7 bases agree with TRBD1. The sequence derives from a man between 18 and 29 years old in good health. The DNA for the CDR3 is TGCAGCGCCTGGACAGGAAAGCAGTTCTTC. It codes for CSAWTGKQFF.